The 4 T cell receptor beta chains reported below all come from one sample, sequenced in a study of blood T cells in healthy people across ages. The use of a sample-barcoded 5' primer and a J-beta primer mix characterized a second PCR of about 7 to 12 cycles. MiXCR, run by TCRdb on the 5' RACE reads, gives a single entry per CDR3 protein. The sample includes about 680,000 distinct CDR3 sequences, more than 40% of them seen just once. The sample comprised blood. Receptors were obtained from a woman aged 60-75 years in good health.

The CDR3 loop reads CASSQGKRGWESNQPQHF. The DNA of the CDR3 is TGTGCCAGCAGCCAAGGAAAGAGGGGTTGGGAGAGCAATCAGCCCCAGCATTTT. The chain uses TRBV4-2 and TRBJ1-5, with D perhaps TRBD1 (5 bases). The V end lost 1 base, the J end lost 1 base, and 17 bases lay between the germline ends. The germline V gene has CDR1 LGHNA and CDR2 YNFKEQ. The CDR3 length is 18 residues.

Here the CDR3 reads CASSSRGFGGRTNRNEQFF. In DNA form, the CDR3 reads TGTGCCAGCAGCAGCCGAGGGTTCGGGGGGCGGACAAACCGCAATGAGCAGTTCTTC. This chain joins TRBV6-1 and TRBJ2-1, with D possibly matching TRBD2 (7 bases). The CDR3 sequence is 19 residues long. With 6 bases removed from V and 6 bases from J, the gap between germline ends came to 30 bases. Germline CDR1 reads MNHNS; CDR2 reads SASEGT.

The table lists this clonotype with a few counts. The rearrangement uses TRBV6-6 and TRBJ1-5; perhaps TRBD1 as D (6 bases). This CDR3 spans 15 amino acids. V was trimmed by 6 bases and J by 2 bases, leaving 14 bases between them. Germline CDR1 MNHNY, CDR2 SVGAGI (reference sequence). DNA of the CDR3: TGTGCCAGCAGGACCGCAGGGGCTGGCAATCAGCCCCAGCATTTT. Amino acids: CASRTAGAGNQPQHF.

The DNA for the CDR3 is TGTGCCAGCAGCTTAACCCCCGGCCGAGATACGCAGTATTTT. Protein sequence: CASSLTPGRDTQYF. The rearrangement joins TRBV7-3 to TRBJ2-3; D is uncertain. Trimming removed 0 bases at V and 5 bases at J, with 9 bases between. Germline V gene lookup returns CDR1 SGHTA and CDR2 FQGTGA. CDR3 length: 14 residues.